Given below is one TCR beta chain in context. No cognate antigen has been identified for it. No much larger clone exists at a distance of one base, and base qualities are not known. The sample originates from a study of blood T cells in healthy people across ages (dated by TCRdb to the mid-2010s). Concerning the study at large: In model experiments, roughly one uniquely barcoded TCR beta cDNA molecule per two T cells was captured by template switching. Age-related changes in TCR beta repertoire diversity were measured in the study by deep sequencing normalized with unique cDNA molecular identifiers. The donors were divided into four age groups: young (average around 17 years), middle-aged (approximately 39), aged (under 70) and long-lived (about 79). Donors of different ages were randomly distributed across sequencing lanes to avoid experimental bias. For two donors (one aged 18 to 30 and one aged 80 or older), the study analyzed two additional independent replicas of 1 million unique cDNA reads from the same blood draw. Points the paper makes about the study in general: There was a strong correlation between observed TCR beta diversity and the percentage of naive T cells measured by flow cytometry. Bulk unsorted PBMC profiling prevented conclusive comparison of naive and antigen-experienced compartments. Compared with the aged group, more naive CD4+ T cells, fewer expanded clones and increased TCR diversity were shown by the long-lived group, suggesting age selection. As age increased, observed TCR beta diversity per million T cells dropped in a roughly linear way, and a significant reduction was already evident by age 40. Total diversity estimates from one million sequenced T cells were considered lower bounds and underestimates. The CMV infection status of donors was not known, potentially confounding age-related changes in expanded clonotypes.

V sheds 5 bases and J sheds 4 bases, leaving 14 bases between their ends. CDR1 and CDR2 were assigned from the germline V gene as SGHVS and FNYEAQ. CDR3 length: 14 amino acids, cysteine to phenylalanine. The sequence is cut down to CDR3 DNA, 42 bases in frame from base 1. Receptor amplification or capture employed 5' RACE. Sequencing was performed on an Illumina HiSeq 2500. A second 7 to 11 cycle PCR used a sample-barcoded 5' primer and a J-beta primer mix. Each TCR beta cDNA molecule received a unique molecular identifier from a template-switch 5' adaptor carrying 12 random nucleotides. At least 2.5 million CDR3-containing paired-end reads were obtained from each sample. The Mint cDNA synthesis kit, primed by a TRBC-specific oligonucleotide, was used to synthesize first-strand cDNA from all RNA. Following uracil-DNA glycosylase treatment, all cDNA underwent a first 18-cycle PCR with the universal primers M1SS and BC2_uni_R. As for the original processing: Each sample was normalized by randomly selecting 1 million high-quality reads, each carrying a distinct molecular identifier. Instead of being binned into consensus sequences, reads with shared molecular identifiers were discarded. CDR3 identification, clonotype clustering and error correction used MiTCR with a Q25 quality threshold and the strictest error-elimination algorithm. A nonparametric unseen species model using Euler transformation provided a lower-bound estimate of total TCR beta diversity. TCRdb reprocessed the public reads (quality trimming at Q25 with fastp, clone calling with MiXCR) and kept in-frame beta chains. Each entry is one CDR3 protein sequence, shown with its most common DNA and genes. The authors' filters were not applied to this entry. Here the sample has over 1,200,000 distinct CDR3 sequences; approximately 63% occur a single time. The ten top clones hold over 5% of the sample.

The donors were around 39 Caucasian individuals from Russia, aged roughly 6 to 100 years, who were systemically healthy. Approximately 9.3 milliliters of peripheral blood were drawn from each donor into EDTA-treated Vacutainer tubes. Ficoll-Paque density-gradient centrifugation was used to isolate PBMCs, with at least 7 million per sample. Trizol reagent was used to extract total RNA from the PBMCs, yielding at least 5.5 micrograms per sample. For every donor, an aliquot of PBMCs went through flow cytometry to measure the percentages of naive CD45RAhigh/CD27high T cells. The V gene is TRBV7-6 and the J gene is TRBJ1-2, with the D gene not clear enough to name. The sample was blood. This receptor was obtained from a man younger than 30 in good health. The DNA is TGTGCCAGCAGCCCGGCGAGGGCCGGCTATGGCTACACCTTC. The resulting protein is CASSPARAGYGYTF.